This T cell receptor (beta chain) was identified during a study of blood T cell repertoires in COVID-19. Whole-study context: Whether acute or convalescent, the COVID-19 samples came from the United States, Italy and Spain.

The CDR3 is 15 residues long. Unmatched junction bases numbered 2, after V lost 3 bases and J lost 0 bases. CDR1 and CDR2 (germline): MGHRA, YSYEKL. Per the study methods: Reference gene primer amplification in the assay estimated nucleated cell counts. The table came from immunoSEQ multiplex PCR; TCRdb's copy has only in-frame clones and leaves some out. For V, J and clone size, that table is used; D and trimming come from the DNA. The data contain roughly 200,000 clones, about 76% of them singletons. In Seattle, patients joined the study during active infection and were tracked longitudinally. This TCR was recovered from a woman aged 40 to 50 with COVID-19, enrolled during active disease. The sequencing input was peripheral blood. This chain joins TRBV4-1 and TRBJ2-1; 7 bases are a match to TRBD2. CDR3 protein: CASSQLAVSYNEQFF. DNA for the CDR3: TGCGCCAGCAGCCAGCTAGCGGTCTCCTACAATGAGCAGTTCTTC.